This TCR beta chain came from a study of regulatory T cells in long-lasting Graves disease. Building of the TCR beta libraries involved iRepertoire HTBI primers and Arm-PCR of CDR3 regions. TCRdb reprocessed the multiplex PCR reads with MiXCR, giving one entry per CDR3 protein. In the table there are approximately 390,000 distinct CDR3 sequences, 15% to 20% of which are singletons. This clonotype was seen more than once but under ten times. As for time point: newly diagnosed GD, antithyroid drugs for less than 3 months. Construction of the TCR library relied on RNA isolated from PBMCs. Separately, the same data were catalogued under a study of T cells in Graves' hyperthyroidism and ophthalmopathy.

The sequencing used peripheral blood mononuclear cells (PBMCs), collected at new diagnosis, from a patient treated with antithyroid drugs. The source is a woman between 18 and 29 years old with Graves disease.

CDR3 sequence reads: CATSEGVRNQPQHF. CDR3 bases: TGTGCCACCAGTGAAGGGGTTCGCAATCAGCCCCAGCATTTT. The gene calls are TRBV24-1 and TRBJ1-5; D is possibly TRBD1 (5 bases). CDR1 KGHDR and CDR2 SFDVKD come from the germline V gene. Trimming removed 4 bases from V and 2 bases from J, with 8 bases in between. This CDR3 contains 14 residues.